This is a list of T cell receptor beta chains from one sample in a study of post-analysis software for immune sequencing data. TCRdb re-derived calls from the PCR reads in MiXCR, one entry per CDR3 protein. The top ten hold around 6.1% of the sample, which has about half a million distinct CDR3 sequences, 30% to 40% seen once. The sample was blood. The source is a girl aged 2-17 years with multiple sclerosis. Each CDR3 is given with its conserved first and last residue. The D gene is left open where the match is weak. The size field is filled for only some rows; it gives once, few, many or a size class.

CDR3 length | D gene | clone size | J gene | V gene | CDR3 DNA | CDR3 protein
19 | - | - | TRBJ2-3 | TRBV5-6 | TGTGCCAGCAGGGTAGGGGGACAAGGGCCCTGGAGGATCACAGATACGCAGTATTTT | CASRVGGQGPWRITDTQYF
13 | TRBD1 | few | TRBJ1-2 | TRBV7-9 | TGTGCCAGCAGCCACGGACAGGGGAATGGCTACACCTTC | CASSHGQGNGYTF
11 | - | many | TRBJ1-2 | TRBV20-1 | TGCAGACCGCTGGGGGGCAATGGCTACACCTTC | CRPLGGNGYTF
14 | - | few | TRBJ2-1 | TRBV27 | TGTGCCAGCAGTTCACGATCCGGGGCGGGTGAGCAGTTCTTC | CASSSRSGAGEQFF
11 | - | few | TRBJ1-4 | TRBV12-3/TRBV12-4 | TGTGCCAGCAGTGGGGACGTGGAACTGTTTTTT | CASSGDVELFF
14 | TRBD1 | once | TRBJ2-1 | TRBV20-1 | TGCAGTGCTCTGGGACAGCCAACTTACAATGAGCAGTTCTTC | CSALGQPTYNEQFF
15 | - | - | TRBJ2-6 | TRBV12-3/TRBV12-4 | TGTGCCAGCAGGCCCGACACATCTGGGGCCAACGTCCTGACTTTC | CASRPDTSGANVLTF
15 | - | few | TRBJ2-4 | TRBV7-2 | TGTGCCAGCAGCTTAGAAGGAGAGGCCAAAAACATTCAGTACTTC | CASSLEGEAKNIQYF
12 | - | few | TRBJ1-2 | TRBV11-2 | TGTGCCAGCAGCTTAGGGACAGACGGCTACACCTTC | CASSLGTDGYTF
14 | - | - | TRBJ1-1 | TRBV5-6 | TGTGCCAGCAGCTTGGACAGGTATGTAACTGAAGCTTTCTTT | CASSLDRYVTEAFF
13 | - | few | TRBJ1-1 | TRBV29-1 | TGCAGCGTTGTCAGGCCCTTGAACACTGAAGCTTTCTTT | CSVVRPLNTEAFF
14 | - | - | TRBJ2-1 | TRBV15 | TGTGCCACCAGCACCATTGGACGGATCAATGAGCAGTTCTTC | CATSTIGRINEQFF
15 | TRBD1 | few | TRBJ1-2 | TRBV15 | TGTGCCACCAGCAGAGATTATCAGGGGGCGGAAGGCTACACCTTC | CATSRDYQGAEGYTF
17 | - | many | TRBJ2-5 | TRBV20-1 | TGCAGTGCTAGTATGGGATTACAGGACTACTACCAAGAGACCCAGTACTTC | CSASMGLQDYYQETQYF
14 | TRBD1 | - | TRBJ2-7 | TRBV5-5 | TGTGCCAGCAGTTCTGGGACAGGGGTCGACGAGCAGTACTTC | CASSSGTGVDEQYF
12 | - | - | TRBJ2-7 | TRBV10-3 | TGTGCCATCAGTGGGGGTTCTAACGAGCAGTACTTC | CAISGGSNEQYF
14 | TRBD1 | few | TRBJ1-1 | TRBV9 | TGTGCCAGCAGCGTAGGACAGGGGGACACTGAAGCTTTCTTT | CASSVGQGDTEAFF
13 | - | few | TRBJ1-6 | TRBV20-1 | TGCAGTGCTAGCGCAGGGGCAAATTCACCCCTCCACTTT | CSASAGANSPLHF
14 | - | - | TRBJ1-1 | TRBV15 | TGTGCCACCAGATTTGGGGGCGTCGGCACTGAAGCTTTCTTT | CATRFGGVGTEAFF
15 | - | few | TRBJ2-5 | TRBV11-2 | TGTGCCAGCAGCTTAGAAGGCAGGGAAGGACAGACCCAGTACTTC | CASSLEGREGQTQYF